Following are 27 T cell receptor beta chains from one sample sequenced in a study of regulatory dendritic cells for organ transplantation. Sorted subsets were CFSE-labeled and cultured four to six days with allogeneic dendritic cells. For these receptors, no antigen is known. Assay: immunoSEQ multiplex PCR; the TCRdb copy retains only in-frame clones and omits some. Here the sample spans fewer than 25,000 clones, approximately 83% being singletons. Specimen: naive CD4+ T cells from blood cultured with dendritic cells. Noted subset: CD45RA+ naive T cells. Every receptor here comes from a human donor in good health.

V gene TRBV5-6 combines with J gene TRBJ2-5, with D possibly TRBD1 on 6 matching bases. Germline lookup yields CDR1 SGHDT and CDR2 YYEEEE. The CDR3 is made up of 15 amino acids. Trimming took off 5 bases at V and 1 base at J, with 15 bases between the two ends. CDR3 in DNA: TGTGCCAGCAGTTGGGACACCGCTACCCAAGAGACCCAGTACTTC. Translated, it gives CASSWDTATQETQYF.

In DNA, the CDR3 is TGTGCCAGCAGCTTGTTTGTCAGGGGCACTGAAGCTTTCTTT. Its protein is CASSLFVRGTEAFF. V gene TRBV5-5 combines with J gene TRBJ1-1, with D possibly TRBD1 on 6 matching bases. Trimming took 1 base from V and 4 from J, leaving 11 bases between them. Germline V gene data show CDR1 as SGHKS and CDR2 as YYEKEE (reference sequence). The CDR3 runs to 14 residues.

This chain uses TRBV30 with TRBJ2-2, with D hard to call. The CDR3 covers 13 residues. Trimming removed 1 base at V and 7 bases at J, with 10 bases between. Germline CDR1 is GTSNPN and CDR2 is SVGIG (reference sequence). The CDR3 bases are TGTGCCTGGAGTGGAGTTCGTGGCGGGGAGCTGTTTTTT. Protein: CAWSGVRGGELFF.

CDR3 sequence: CASSYSRNEKLFF. CDR3 DNA: TGTGCCAGCAGTTACTCAAGGAATGAAAAACTGTTTTTT. The chain couples TRBV6-6 to TRBJ1-4; D gene uncertain. The CDR3 loop spans 13 amino acids. V lost 0 bases, J lost 5 bases, and 4 bases lay in between. The germline CDR1 and CDR2 sequences are MNHNY and SVGAGI (reference sequence).

V usage is TRBV6-5 and J usage is TRBJ1-6; TRBD1 might be the D (5 bases). Germline CDR1 and CDR2: MNHEY and SVGAGI. V lost 8 bases and J 2 bases, leaving 10 bases between the germline ends. The CDR3 length is 14 residues. The CDR3: CASSGLPYNSPLHF. CDR3 in DNA: TGTGCCAGCTCGGGACTGCCCTATAATTCACCCCTCCACTTT.

In its sample, this clone was seen a few times. This chain links TRBV28 with TRBJ1-4; a weak D match, TRBD1 (5 bases). Germline V lookup: CDR1 MDHEN, CDR2 SYDVKM. The CDR3 runs 13 residues. Deletions cut 3 bases from V and 14 bases from J, with 16 bases between. The CDR3 bases are TGTGCCAGCAGTTTGGGGCCCTTCGGGTATCTGTTTTTT. This encodes CASSLGPFGYLFF.

This rearrangement joins TRBV7-9 to TRBJ2-5, with 11 bases lining up with TRBD1. The V and J ends lost 5 bases and 2 bases, in that order; junction bases with no gene match: 4. Germline CDR1 SEHNR, CDR2 FQNEAQ (reference sequence). This CDR3 spans 15 amino acids. CDR3 DNA sequence: TGTGCCAGCAGCCTGGGACAGGGGGGACAAGAGACCCAGTACTTC. It yields the protein CASSLGQGGQETQYF.

The chain employs TRBV6-5 and TRBJ2-7; no definite D call. The V and J ends lost 0 bases and 5 bases respectively, with 11 bases between them. The CDR3 length is 14 residues. Germline CDR1 reads MNHEY; CDR2 reads SVGAGI. CDR3 sequence: CASSYSQSFDEQYF. For the CDR3, the DNA is TGTGCCAGCAGTTACTCTCAGTCCTTTGACGAGCAGTACTTC.

This chain connects TRBV2 to TRBJ2-3, with TRBD2 identical over 7 bases. CDR1 is SNHLY and CDR2 is FYNNEI in the germline V gene. This CDR3 spans 14 amino acids. V dropped 5 bases and J dropped 2; count of bases not matched to a gene: 4. CDR3: CASSQERDTDTQYF. Written as DNA, the CDR3 is TGTGCCAGCAGTCAGGAGCGGGACACAGATACGCAGTATTTT.

This clone has a handful of counts. The chain combines TRBV7-2 with TRBJ2-7, with D unresolved. Germline CDR1 reads SGHTA; CDR2 reads FQGNSA. The CDR3 contains 12 residues. Trimming took 3 bases from V and 9 from J, leaving 12 bases between them. CDR3 DNA: TGTGCCAGCAGCTTCCCTCCGGAGCCGCAGTACTTC. This encodes CASSFPPEPQYF.

DNA of the CDR3: TGTGCCAGTAGTATATGGGGACAGGGGTCCTACGAGCAGTACTTC. Protein: CASSIWGQGSYEQYF. The V gene is TRBV19, the J gene TRBJ2-7; TRBD1 aligns across 10 bases. V shed 2 bases and J 1 base; nucleotides not matched to a gene: 2. The CDR3 contains 15 residues. Germline CDR1 is LNHDA and CDR2 is SQIVND (reference sequence).

The gene calls are TRBV6-1 and TRBJ2-2; D is ambiguous. CDR3 length: 16 amino acids. V lost 4 bases and J 0 bases, leaving 12 bases between the germline ends. CDR1 MNHNS and CDR2 SASEGT come from the germline V gene. For the CDR3, the DNA is TGTGCCAGCAGTGCGTTTTTGCCCACGAACACCGGGGAGCTGTTTTTT. Its protein product is CASSAFLPTNTGELFF.

This clone was counted only a few times. The chain recombines TRBV7-3 with TRBJ2-7; D is uncertain. V lost 1 base to trimming and J lost 0 bases, with 10 bases between them. Germline CDR1 SGHTA, CDR2 FQGTGA. This CDR3 spans 15 amino acids. CDR3 nucleotides: TGTGCCAGCAGCTTAATGCCTATATTCTCCTACGAGCAGTACTTC. It is translated as CASSLMPIFSYEQYF.

This clone has just one count. The chain uses TRBV12-5 and TRBJ2-5; TRBD2 aligns across 14 bases. CDR1 and CDR2 from the germline V gene are LGHNT and FRNRAP. V lost 0 bases, J lost 3 bases, and 3 bases stayed unmatched. The CDR3 has 17 amino acids. The CDR3 spells CASGLVGLAGGKETQYF. CDR3 coding DNA: TGTGCTAGTGGTTTGGTCGGACTAGCGGGAGGTAAAGAGACCCAGTACTTC.

The CDR3 is CASSGGQGLYEQYF. The DNA of the CDR3 is TGTGCCAGTAGTGGGGGACAGGGGTTATACGAGCAGTACTTC. The rearrangement joins TRBV19 to TRBJ2-7; TRBD1 aligns across 10 bases. This CDR3 is 14 amino acids long. V lost 5 bases to trimming and J lost 4 bases; unmatched junction nucleotides: 5. Germline values: CDR1 LNHDA, CDR2 SQIVND (reference sequence).

J is TRBJ2-7 and V is TRBV7-2, with a weak D call TRBD1 (5 bases). The CDR3 runs 14 residues. Trimming took 1 base from V and 2 from J, leaving 9 bases between them. Germline CDR1 is SGHTA and CDR2 is FQGNSA. The CDR3 coding sequence is TGTGCCAGCAGCTTAGGTACAGGAGCCTACGAGCAGTACTTC. This sequence encodes CASSLGTGAYEQYF.

This clone was observed once. This sequence joins TRBV6-5 and TRBJ2-7; no definite D call. CDR3 length: 12 amino acids. V was cut by 6 bases and J by 0 bases, with 6 bases left in between. Germline CDR1 and CDR2: MNHEY and SVGAGI. The CDR3 is CASRRSSYEQYF. The CDR3 nucleotides read TGTGCCAGCAGGAGGAGCTCCTACGAGCAGTACTTC.

This rearrangement joins TRBV7-2 to TRBJ2-3, with 11 bases that match TRBD1. Germline CDR1 and CDR2: SGHTA and FQGNSA. J lost 7 bases, V lost 6 bases, and 6 bases had no gene match. This CDR3 has 14 amino acids. The CDR3 spells CASRGTGGRNTQYF. The CDR3 DNA sequence: TGTGCCAGCAGAGGGACAGGGGGACGAAATACGCAGTATTTT.

The CDR3 DNA reads TGTGCCAGCAGCTTGGACTTTTCCCTCGAAGAGACCCAGTACTTC. This sequence encodes CASSLDFSLEETQYF. The V call is TRBV5-4, the J call TRBJ2-5; D gene unclear. The CDR3 covers 15 residues. Germline V gives CDR1 SGHNT, CDR2 YYREEE (reference sequence). Trimming stripped 0 bases from V and 3 bases from J, with 12 bases between.

In DNA form, the CDR3 reads TGTGCCAGCAGTTTTAGCGGGAGGGCCTTAGACGAGCAGTACTTC. Its protein product is CASSFSGRALDEQYF. V usage is TRBV2 and J usage is TRBJ2-7; 11 bases align to TRBD2. V lost 5 bases and J lost 5; bases outside the gene matches: 8. CDR1 SNHLY and CDR2 FYNNEI come from the germline V gene. CDR3 length: 15 residues.

The V gene is TRBV7-2, the J gene TRBJ2-1; 7 bases align to TRBD1. Trimming cost V 4 bases and J 4 bases; bases outside gene matches: 7. Looked up from germline, CDR1 is SGHTA and CDR2 is FQGNSA. This CDR3 has 15 residues. Here the CDR3 DNA reads TGTGCCAGCAGCTATACAGGGGTTGGGTACAATGAGCAGTTCTTC. This codes for CASSYTGVGYNEQFF.

The rearrangement links TRBV4-3 to TRBJ2-1; 11 bases fit TRBD2. The V and J ends lost 3 bases and 10 bases, in that order; junction bases with no gene match: 5. CDR3 length: 14 residues. CDR1 is LGHNA, CDR2 YSLEER, per germline. CDR3 bases: TGCGCCAGCAGCCAGGCCCGACTAGCGGGAGAGCAGTTCTTC. Protein: CASSQARLAGEQFF.

The V gene is TRBV5-4, the J gene TRBJ2-5; 9 nucleotides match TRBD2. V was pared by 4 bases and J by 4 bases, with 5 bases of the junction left unmatched. CDR1 SGHNT and CDR2 YYREEE come from the germline V gene (reference sequence). CDR3 size: 14 residues. CDR3 sequence: CASSQGLAGETQYF. The CDR3 nucleotides are TGTGCCAGCAGCCAGGGACTAGCCGGAGAGACCCAGTACTTC.

This chain joins TRBV6-1 and TRBJ1-5; D is possibly TRBD1 (5 bases). V dropped 6 bases and J dropped 3 bases, with 9 bases sitting between them. CDR1 MNHNS and CDR2 SASEGT come from the germline V gene. The CDR3 covers 13 residues. The CDR3 reads CASRTDNNQPQHF. CDR3 nucleotides: TGTGCCAGCAGGACAGACAACAATCAGCCCCAGCATTTT.

V and J are TRBV28 and TRBJ1-4; unclear D gene. Germline-derived CDR1 and CDR2 are MDHEN and SYDVKM. V was shortened by 2 bases and J by 7 bases, with 11 bases between the two germline ends. The length of the CDR3 is 14 residues. The CDR3 coding sequence is TGTGCCAGCAGTTTAAGGGCTACGCGTGAAAAACTGTTTTTT. Translated: CASSLRATREKLFF.

The J gene is TRBJ2-7, the V gene TRBV18; tentative D call: TRBD2 (6 bases). Germline values: CDR1 KGHSH, CDR2 LQKENI. This CDR3 is 14 amino acids long. Trimming removed 4 bases from V and 5 bases from J, with 15 bases in between. DNA for the CDR3: TGTGCCAGCTCACTCACGGGGGTTGAGAACGAGCAGTACTTC. Its translation is CASSLTGVENEQYF. Drawing the rest from reference TRBV18 and TRBJ2-7, the complete variable domain is NAGVMQNPRHLVRRRGQEARLRCSPMKGHSHVYWYRQLPEEGLKFMVYLQKENIIDESGMPKERFSAEFPKEGPSILRIQQVVRGDSAAYFCASSLTGVENEQYFGPGTRLTVT.

V gene TRBV18 combines with J gene TRBJ2-5; TRBD1 matches 8 bases. The ends lost 3 bases at V and 3 bases at J; junction bases unmatched: 3. CDR1 and CDR2 (germline): KGHSH, LQKENI. The CDR3 totals 14 residues. As DNA, the CDR3 is TGTGCCAGCTCACCGTTGGACAGGGAAGAGACCCAGTACTTC. Protein: CASSPLDREETQYF.